This T cell receptor beta chain is from a study of T cells in Graves' hyperthyroidism and ophthalmopathy. Patients showing uncontrolled infection, other autoimmune disease, pregnancy or lactation were ineligible. Study-level points and caveats: Blood samples included most of the expanded thyroid clonotypes exceeding 0.001. Stable hyperthyroidism was separated from ophthalmopathy by a model based on 13 V-J features.

For this clonotype: The antigen remains undetermined.

Amplification of TCR beta CDR3 regions used RNA as the template. When the TCR CDR3 underwent first-round RT-PCR, the HTBI primer set was used. TCRdb reanalysed the multiplex PCR reads using MiXCR and keeps one entry per CDR3 protein. The sample lists a few hundred thousand distinct CDR3 sequences; roughly 50% were seen once. This clonotype was obtained from a woman aged 18-30 years with Graves' hyperthyroidism. The sample comprised peripheral blood or thyroid tissue (not recorded which).

This chain's CDR3 is CASSESGTAIPEAFF. The DNA of the CDR3 is TGTGCCAGCAGCGAATCCGGGACCGCAATTCCTGAAGCTTTCTTT. This chain links TRBV7-9 with TRBJ1-1; weak D call: TRBD1 (5 bases). The V and J ends lost 5 bases and 6 bases respectively, with 19 bases between them. The CDR3 runs to 15 residues. Germline assignment: CDR1 SEHNR and CDR2 FQNEAQ (reference sequence).